The present TCR beta chain was sequenced within a study of T cell clusters in autoimmune cytopenias (dated by TCRdb to 2018 to 2020). In the study overall: Per sample, TRB sequencing gave a median depth of roughly 50,000 reads and a median of 2,350 distinct TRB clonotypes. Alongside healthy, CLL and autoimmune hepatitis controls, autoimmune cytopenia patients had their peripheral blood TRB and IGH repertoires sequenced at active disease and again during treatment follow-up. The study was designed to test whether a disease-specific immune repertoire signature usable as a blood-based biomarker is carried by autoimmune cytopenia patients. What the authors observed across the whole study: Almost three-fold more exclusive TRB clusters were observed in healthy donors than in active autoimmune hepatitis patients, consistent with an autoimmunity-wide signature. The cluster-lack signature was not observed for secondary cytopenia versus CLL, as the signature was apparently masked by the dominant lymphoma-associated repertoire. GLIPH results suggested that primary autoimmune cytopenia patients were missing physiological T cell clusters, with 50 or so clusters found only in healthy donors compared with about 16 found only in patients. The T cell clusters were defined only in silico, and the functional role of the clusters still needed to be validated experimentally. The TRB repertoire shifts, including less even repertoires in secondary cytopenia and CLL, mostly reflected lymphoma bias and not autoimmunity.

Per sample, about 230 ng of peripheral blood genomic DNA, 30,000 to 40,000 genome equivalents, was used for TRB amplification. To amplify TRB rearrangements, a touch-down multiplex PCR protocol was run with the TRB-A and TRB-B primer pools combined in a single tube. Two consecutive PCR reactions with Phusion HS II polymerase added Illumina adapters and sample indices to the amplicons. The amplicons were gel-purified using the NucleoSpin Gel and PCR Clean-up kit, after which quantification was performed by Qubit and quality was checked on an Agilent 2100 Bioanalyzer. Sequencing of the libraries was performed on an Illumina MiSeq with 600-cycle, single-indexed, paired-end runs. In the paper's pipeline: MiXCR version 2.1.12 with the default MiXCR reference library was used to align and assemble TRB reads. A clone was defined by each unique CDR3 nucleotide sequence, and analysis was restricted to productive sequences with at least two reads. Repertoire diversity was assessed by alpha-parameterized diversity profiles (alpha 0 to 5), including Shannon (alpha 1) and Simpson (alpha 2) indices, computed with an R script. Combinatorial TRB VJ usage was computed with the tcR package and compared between cohorts by principal component analysis with ade4. TCRbeta CDR3s were clustered with GLIPH on cohort pairs matched by age and read depth, and cluster frequencies were compared by Wilcoxon test. After TCRdb reprocessed the reads, each CDR3 protein sequence was kept as one row, without DNA. The V and J calls shown here were made by TCRdb, not taken from the authors' results. The sample's clone listing holds fewer than 15,000 distinct CDR3 sequences. Approximately 2.2% of the sample is held by the ten biggest clonotypes.

The CDR3 sequence holds 14 residues, the cysteine and phenylalanine included. No nucleotide data were recorded. As regards this clonotype: Its antigen remains undetermined.

The sequenced sample consisted of peripheral blood. The V gene is TRBV12-3 or TRBV12-4 and the J gene is TRBJ1-1; the TCRdb call, TRBD1, lacks DNA for checking. The sequence was obtained from a human donor with an autoimmune cytopenia or autoimmune hepatitis (not recorded which). The CDR3 sequence is CASSPGRGHRRAFF.